These 9 T cell receptor beta chains share one sample of origin, sequenced in a study of blood T cells in healthy people across ages. Primers used in a second PCR of about 7 to 12 cycles were a sample-barcoded 5' primer and a J-beta primer mix. TCRdb analysed the 5' RACE reads with MiXCR anew, one entry per CDR3 protein. This table has 1.5 million to 2 million distinct CDR3 sequences, under 30% appearing once. Material for sequencing was blood. These TCRs come from a woman in her 30s in good health.

This clonotype has at least ten counts. This chain links TRBV29-1 with TRBJ2-1, with 11 nucleotides matching TRBD1. The CDR3 spans 13 residues. Trimming removed 7 bases from V and 6 bases from J; junction bases left unmatched: 5. Germline values: CDR1 SQVTM, CDR2 ANQGSEA. The CDR3 here is CSAGTGGSNEQFF. Here the CDR3 DNA reads TGCAGCGCCGGGACAGGGGGGAGCAATGAGCAGTTCTTC.

This clonotype was detected a few times. The chain combines TRBV9 with TRBJ2-1, with TRBD2 matching 9 bases. J was trimmed by 1 base and V by 5 bases; bases with no gene match: 7. The CDR3 runs to 16 residues. Germline V gene lookup returns CDR1 SGDLS and CDR2 YYNGEE. The CDR3 region is CASRGAGGNSYNEQFF. DNA of the CDR3: TGTGCCAGCAGGGGAGCGGGGGGTAATTCCTACAATGAGCAGTTCTTC.

V is TRBV6-5 and J is TRBJ1-6, with a tentative D call TRBD1 (6 bases). V was shortened by 6 bases and J by 11 bases, with 11 bases between the two germline ends. This CDR3 contains 12 residues. CDR1 is MNHEY, CDR2 SVGAGI, per germline. Here the CDR3 reads CASRKGGTPLHF. The CDR3 bases are TGTGCCAGCAGAAAGGGGGGTACACCCCTCCACTTT.

This clonotype was recorded a few times. The chain has TRBV10-3 and TRBJ1-1; D is unclear. Per the germline V gene, CDR1 is ENHRY and CDR2 is SYGVKD. This CDR3 spans 14 amino acids. V dropped 1 base and J dropped 4 bases, with 10 bases sitting between them. The CDR3 coding sequence is TGTGCCATCAGTGAGTTCCTCGGGGTCACTGAAGCTTTCTTT. Protein: CAISEFLGVTEAFF.

This clonotype was detected only a few times. The rearrangement uses TRBV28 and TRBJ2-1; 11 nucleotides align to TRBD2. The CDR3 covers 15 residues. After removal of 3 bases from V and 9 bases from J, the junction contained 7 bases not matched to a gene. The V gene's germline CDR1 is MDHEN and CDR2 SYDVKM. The CDR3 protein is CASSLEVAGGVEQFF. The CDR3 DNA follows: TGTGCCAGCAGTTTGGAAGTAGCGGGAGGGGTTGAGCAGTTCTTC.

The chain employs TRBV7-2 and TRBJ2-4, with D unresolved. The CDR3 spans 15 residues. CDR1 is SGHTA and CDR2 is FQGNSA in the germline V gene. The V end lost 5 bases, the J end lost 1 base, and 12 bases lay between the germline ends. The CDR3 protein is CASSRTLGAKNIQYF. In nucleotides, the CDR3 is TGTGCCAGCAGCCGTACTTTAGGTGCCAAAAACATTCAGTACTTC.

This clonotype was observed a handful of times. The chain carries TRBV5-1 and TRBJ1-6; D is uncertain. The CDR3 spans 14 residues. V lost 0 bases and J lost 7, with 8 bases in between. Looked up from germline, CDR1 is SGHRS and CDR2 is YFSETQ. The CDR3 spells CASSLEGENSPLHF. The CDR3 nucleotides read TGCGCCAGCAGCTTGGAGGGTGAGAATTCACCCCTCCACTTT.

The chain recombines TRBV7-2 with TRBJ1-2; maybe TRBD1 (5 bases). The V end lost 5 bases, the J end lost 1 base, and 14 bases lay between the germline ends. The germline gives CDR1 SGHTA, CDR2 FQGNSA. The CDR3 is 15 residues long. This CDR3 is CASSPREGSNYGYTF. In DNA form, the CDR3 reads TGTGCCAGCAGCCCCCGGGAGGGGAGTAACTATGGCTACACCTTC.

The rearrangement links TRBV30 to TRBJ1-6, with TRBD1 as a possible D gene (5 bases). Germline CDR1 is GTSNPN and CDR2 is SVGIG (reference sequence). The CDR3 has 12 amino acids. Trimming removed 5 bases from V and 9 bases from J, with 11 bases in between. The CDR3 protein is CAWAREISPLHF. The CDR3 region has the DNA TGTGCCTGGGCCAGGGAAATTTCACCCCTCCACTTT.